This TCR beta chain was captured in a study of OX40 agonist ivuxolimab in advanced cancers. Turning to the study itself: Across the patients, intravenous ivuxolimab was delivered every 2 weeks at 0.01 to 10 mg/kg.

With regard to this clone: Its target is unknown.

Measured with immunoSEQ multiplex PCR; TCRdb has only the in-frame clones, and not every one. The sample includes approximately 89,000 clones, 80% to 90% seen only once; the top ten take more than 0.25%. Study-wide results and caveats: Among patients with partial responses at 0.1-3.0 mg/kg, clonal expansion was among the lowest.

This material consisted of CD4+ or CD8+ T cells sorted from blood, taken in a trial of the OX40 agonist ivuxolimab. The receptor's source is an adult with an advanced solid tumor such as melanoma, head and neck, liver or kidney cancer.

The CDR3 region is CASSVRDRVLETQYF. DNA of the CDR3: TGTGCCAGCAGTGTCCGGGACAGGGTTTTGGAGACCCAGTACTTC. The chain carries TRBV2 and TRBJ2-5; 9 bases align to TRBD1. The germline V gene has CDR1 SNHLY and CDR2 FYNNEI. V was clipped by 4 bases and J by 5 bases; unmatched bases: 8. CDR3 length: 15 residues.